This is a list of T cell receptor beta chains from one sample in a study of type 1 regulatory T cells. These receptors' antigens are unknown. A single record per CDR3 protein comes from TCRdb applying MiXCR to the reads. The table includes 60,000 to 75,000 distinct CDR3 sequences, less than 25% detected once. Sequencing input: cultured type 1 regulatory T (Tr1) cells, either the whole culture or a sorted fraction (not recorded which). The source of these receptors is a human donor in good health. Both conserved end residues are part of each CDR3. D genes are given only for firm matches. Clone sizes are given selectively: once, few, many, or a class where the clone is expanded.

V gene	CDR3 length	clone size	J gene	D gene	CDR3 protein	CDR3 DNA
TRBV7-2	18	NA	TRBJ2-3	NA	CASTFYLWQSRDTDTQYF	TGTGCCAGCACCTTCTACTTGTGGCAGTCGAGGGATACAGATACGCAGTATTTT
TRBV29-1	12	few	TRBJ2-7	NA	CSAGTENREQYF	TGCAGCGCCGGGACTGAGAATCGCGAGCAGTACTTC
TRBV10-3	16	once	TRBJ2-1	TRBD2	CAISDQTSGKYNEQFF	TGTGCCATCAGTGACCAAACTAGCGGAAAGTACAATGAGCAGTTCTTC
TRBV20-1	14	NA	TRBJ1-5	NA	CSAQDPRRKQPQHF	TGCAGTGCTCAGGACCCGCGTCGGAAACAGCCCCAGCATTTT
TRBV27	16	few	TRBJ1-5	NA	CASSSSGGGRNQPQHF	TGTGCCAGCAGTTCCTCGGGAGGGGGGCGCAATCAGCCCCAGCATTTT
TRBV6-6	14	few	TRBJ1-6	NA	CASSPGSTNSPLHF	TGTGCCAGCAGTCCAGGGTCAACTAATTCACCCCTCCACTTT
TRBV4-1	14	few	TRBJ1-5	NA	CASSQGTFNQPQHF	TGCGCCAGCAGCCAAGGGACTTTCAATCAGCCCCAGCATTTT
TRBV19	13	many	TRBJ1-2	NA	CASTGFRLYGYTF	TGTGCCAGTACGGGTTTTCGCCTCTATGGCTACACCTTC
TRBV2	12	NA	TRBJ1-4	NA	CASSAIEGKLFF	TGTGCCAGCAGTGCTATAGAGGGAAAACTGTTTTTT
TRBV29-1	10	few	TRBJ2-5	NA	CSAEEETQYF	TGCAGCGCAGAAGAAGAGACCCAGTACTTC
TRBV29-1	13	many	TRBJ2-7	TRBD2	CSALLAGVGEQYF	TGCAGCGCATTACTAGCGGGAGTTGGCGAGCAGTACTTC
TRBV5-1	12	few	TRBJ2-7	NA	CASSTAPGEQYF	TGCGCCAGCAGTACCGCGCCCGGCGAGCAGTACTTC
TRBV10-3	14	NA	TRBJ2-7	TRBD1	CAIRGQGGVHEQYF	TGTGCCATCAGGGGACAGGGTGGAGTCCACGAGCAGTACTTC
TRBV24-1	13	NA	TRBJ1-1	TRBD1	CATSDRDRREAFF	TGTGCCACCAGTGACCGGGACAGAAGGGAAGCTTTCTTT
TRBV5-1	14	NA	TRBJ2-2	TRBD2	CASSAGANTGELFF	TGCGCCAGCAGTGCGGGAGCGAACACCGGGGAGCTGTTTTTT
TRBV27	16	NA	TRBJ2-3	TRBD2	CASSSRRLAGADTQYF	TGTGCCAGCAGTTCCCGTCGACTAGCGGGCGCAGATACGCAGTATTTT
TRBV12-3/TRBV12-4	12	NA	TRBJ2-3	NA	CASTGALRAQYF	TGTGCCAGCACAGGGGCCCTCCGAGCGCAGTATTTT
TRBV27	13	few	TRBJ1-2	NA	CASGIRSLYGYTF	TGTGCCAGCGGCATTAGATCACTCTATGGCTACACCTTC
TRBV30	11	NA	TRBJ2-5	TRBD2	CAWGGGETQYF	TGTGCCTGGGGGGGGGGAGAGACCCAGTACTTC
TRBV19	15	NA	TRBJ2-7	TRBD1	CASSASGTGPYEQYF	TGTGCCAGTAGTGCGTCCGGGACAGGTCCCTACGAGCAGTACTTC
TRBV7-3	13	many	TRBJ2-5	TRBD2	CASSHGRAETQYF	TGTGCCAGCAGCCACGGGAGGGCAGAGACCCAGTACTTC
TRBV7-2	15	few	TRBJ2-7	NA	CASSLLPHRSYEQYF	TGTGCCAGCAGCTTACTCCCCCATCGATCCTACGAGCAGTACTTC